This paragraph reports one T cell receptor (beta chain). This record comes from a study of blood T cell repertoires in COVID-19. Overall study context: Samples of COVID-19 (acute and convalescent) were obtained from the United States, Italy and Spain. T cells, B-cell-depleted T cells, or PBMCs supplied cDNA or gDNA.

Original data processing: Reference gene primer amplification gave nucleated cell count estimates. Sequencing was performed with immunoSEQ multiplex PCR; in TCRdb, only in-frame clones are kept and a portion is missing. The V and J calls and clone size were taken over from that table, and D and trimming were inferred from the DNA. The sample contains about 55,000 clones, approximately 90% of which appear only once. Source material: peripheral blood. The clonotype originates from a middle-aged man with acute or convalescent COVID-19.

The CDR3 DNA sequence: TGCGCCAGCAGTCAAGGAGCGGGAGGGCGTATGGAGACCCAGTACTTC. It translates to CASSQGAGGRMETQYF. The chain uses TRBV23-1 and TRBJ2-5; 10 positions match TRBD2. TRBV23-1 has ORF status, its function being uncertain. This CDR3 is built from 16 residues. J gave up 5 bases and V 2 bases, and 8 bases lay outside the gene matches.